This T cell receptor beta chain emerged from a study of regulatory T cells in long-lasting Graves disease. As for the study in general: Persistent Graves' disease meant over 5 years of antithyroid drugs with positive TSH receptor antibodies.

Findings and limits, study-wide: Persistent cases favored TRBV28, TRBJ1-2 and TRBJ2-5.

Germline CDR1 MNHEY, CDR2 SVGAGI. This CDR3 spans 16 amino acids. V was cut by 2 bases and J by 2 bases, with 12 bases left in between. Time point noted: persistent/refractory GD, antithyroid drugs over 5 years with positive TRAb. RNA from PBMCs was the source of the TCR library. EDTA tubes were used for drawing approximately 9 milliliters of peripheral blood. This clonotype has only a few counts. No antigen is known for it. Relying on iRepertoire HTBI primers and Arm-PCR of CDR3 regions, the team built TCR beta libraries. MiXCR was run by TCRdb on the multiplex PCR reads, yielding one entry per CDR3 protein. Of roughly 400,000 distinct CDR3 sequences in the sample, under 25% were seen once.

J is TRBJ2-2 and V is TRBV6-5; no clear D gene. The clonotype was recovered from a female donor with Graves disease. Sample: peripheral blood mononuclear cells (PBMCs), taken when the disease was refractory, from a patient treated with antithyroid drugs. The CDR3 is CASSYLDRLNTGELFF. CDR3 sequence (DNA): TGTGCCAGCAGTTACCTGGACCGTCTAAACACCGGGGAGCTGTTTTTT.